These 20 T cell receptor beta chains were sequenced from one sample in a study of patients and donors after allogeneic stem cell transplantation. TCRdb processed the RT-PCR reads anew with MiXCR; each CDR3 protein has one entry. The table has about 960,000 distinct CDR3 sequences, more than 15% seen once. Sequences were obtained from blood, either unsorted or a sorted T cell fraction (not recorded which). These receptors originate from a human donor who was either an allogeneic HSCT recipient or a stem cell or donor lymphocyte infusion donor (not recorded which). It is not recorded whose cells these are; they may come from a transplant donor.

The chain joins TRBV11-2 to TRBJ2-2; no reliable D call. Germline CDR1 is SGHAT and CDR2 is FQNNGV. V was shortened by 3 bases and J by 6 bases, with 8 bases between the two germline ends. This CDR3 is built from 13 residues. CDR3 nucleotide sequence: TGTGCCAGCAGCTTGGACGGCCCCGGGGAGCTGTTTTTT. It specifies CASSLDGPGELFF.

The V call is TRBV6-1, the J call TRBJ1-6, with D possibly being TRBD1 (5 bases). Trimming left V 6 bases short and J 0 bases short, with 12 bases between. The CDR3 spans 16 residues. Germline CDR1 MNHNS, CDR2 SASEGT. Written as DNA, the CDR3 is TGTGCCAGCAGAGAGAGCAGGGCCTCCTATAATTCACCCCTCCACTTT. Translated: CASRESRASYNSPLHF.

This clonotype occurred a few times. The gene calls are TRBV3-1 and TRBJ2-3; the match to TRBD2 covers 7 bases. The CDR3 covers 18 residues. Losses at the gene ends were 2 bases for V and 2 bases for J; bases not matched to a gene: 13. Per the germline V gene, CDR1 is LGHDT and CDR2 is YNNKEL (reference sequence). The CDR3 nucleotides read TGTGCCAGCAGCCAATTAGTCCAGCGGGACTCCCCCACAGATACGCAGTATTTT. It specifies CASSQLVQRDSPTDTQYF.

The gene calls are TRBV5-1 and TRBJ2-7; tentative D call: TRBD1 (6 bases). V was shortened by 1 base and J by 3 bases, with 11 bases between the two germline ends. Looked up from germline, CDR1 is SGHRS and CDR2 is YFSETQ. The CDR3 has 14 residues. This CDR3 is CASSLTGKGYEQYF. For the CDR3, the DNA is TGCGCCAGCAGCTTGACAGGGAAAGGCTACGAGCAGTACTTC.

The rearrangement uses TRBV11-1 and TRBJ2-7; 7 bases are shared with TRBD1. The CDR3 loop spans 14 amino acids. Germline V CDR1 and CDR2: SGHAT, FQDESV (reference sequence). V dropped 5 bases and J dropped 0; count of bases not matched to a gene: 4. CDR3 in amino acids: CASSARGTSYEQYF. For the CDR3, the DNA is TGTGCCAGCAGCGCCAGGGGGACCTCCTACGAGCAGTACTTC.

This clonotype was seen more than once but under ten times. The chain links TRBV30 to TRBJ2-1; weak D call: TRBD1 (6 bases). From germline, CDR1 is GTSNPN and CDR2 SVGIG (reference sequence). There are 15 residues in the CDR3. V lost 3 bases and J lost 0, with 12 bases in between. CDR3 nucleotides: TGTGCCTGGAGAGTTGGGGGCAGCTCCTACAATGAGCAGTTCTTC. Translation: CAWRVGGSSYNEQFF.

This clonotype occurred a few times. The V gene is TRBV24-1, the J gene TRBJ2-1, with D perhaps TRBD1 (6 bases). V was cut by 4 bases and J by 2 bases, with 11 bases left in between. From germline, CDR1 is KGHDR and CDR2 SFDVKD. CDR3 length: 15 amino acids. The DNA for the CDR3 is TGTGCCACCAGTGACCGGGACACTACCTACAATGAGCAGTTCTTC. Residues: CATSDRDTTYNEQFF.

The chain combines TRBV5-6 with TRBJ2-7; TRBD1 matches at 9 bases. Germline V gene sequence: CDR1 SGHDT, CDR2 YYEEEE. Unmatched junction bases numbered 10, after V lost 1 base and J lost 5 bases. This CDR3 is 16 amino acids long. In DNA form, the CDR3 reads TGTGCCAGCAGCTTGCAAGGACAGGGGATCAGGGACGAGCAGTACTTC. Translation: CASSLQGQGIRDEQYF.

This chain joins TRBV5-6 and TRBJ2-1; 11 nucleotides align to TRBD2. Per germline, CDR1 SGHDT and CDR2 YYEEEE. This CDR3 is 16 amino acids long. J gave up 7 bases and V 0 bases, and 6 bases lay outside the gene matches. The CDR3 region is CASSLEVGLAGNEQFF. The CDR3 coding sequence is TGTGCCAGCAGCTTGGAAGTAGGACTAGCGGGTAATGAGCAGTTCTTC.

The V call is TRBV6-5, the J call TRBJ2-7; either TRBD1 or TRBD2 may supply D (6 bases each). CDR1 and CDR2 from the germline V gene are MNHEY and SVGAGI. The CDR3 runs 16 residues. With 2 bases removed from V and 3 bases from J, the gap between germline ends came to 17 bases. CDR3 coding DNA: TGTGCCAGCAGTTACCCGATCAGGGGACTCTACTACGAGCAGTACTTC. Amino acid sequence: CASSYPIRGLYYEQYF.

This clonotype came up a few times. The chain is built from TRBV5-1 and TRBJ2-3; 10 bases agree with TRBD2. The CDR3 spans 17 residues. Germline V CDR1 and CDR2: SGHRS, YFSETQ. V was pared by 0 bases and J by 3 bases, with 7 bases of the junction left unmatched. CDR3 sequence reads: CASSLEGLAALTDTQYF. CDR3 nucleotide sequence: TGCGCCAGCAGCTTGGAAGGACTAGCGGCGCTGACAGATACGCAGTATTTT. Supplemented by reference TRBV5-1 and TRBJ2-3, the full variable domain reads KAGVTQTPRYLIKTRGQQVTLSCSPISGHRSVSWYQQTPGQGLQFLFEYFSETQRNKGNFPGRFSGRQFSNSRSEMNVSTLELGDSALYLCASSLEGLAALTDTQYFGPGTRLTVL.

At least ten counts were recorded for this clonotype. This chain joins TRBV29-1 and TRBJ2-5; no definite D call. Germline V CDR1 and CDR2: SQVTM, ANQGSEA. The CDR3 is made up of 15 amino acids. V was shortened by 8 bases and J by 5 bases, with 24 bases between the two germline ends. CDR3 in amino acids: CSSYRRVGTVETQYF. The CDR3 DNA reads as TGCAGCTCCTATCGAAGGGTCGGTACGGTTGAGACCCAGTACTTC.

This clonotype was seen many times. The V call is TRBV6-1, the J call TRBJ2-7, with 8 positions matching TRBD2. V lost 5 bases and J lost 3; bases outside the gene matches: 12. The CDR3 contains 16 residues. Germline assignment: CDR1 MNHNS and CDR2 SASEGT. This chain's CDR3 is CASSPITGLDIYEQYF. The CDR3 region has the DNA TGTGCCAGCAGTCCGATCACGGGACTAGATATCTACGAGCAGTACTTC.

This clonotype has more than one count but fewer than ten. This chain connects TRBV4-3 to TRBJ1-4; 7 positions match TRBD1. The V gene end was trimmed by 6 bases and the J gene end by 5 bases; junction bases not matched to a gene: 12. CDR1 is LGHNA, CDR2 YSLEER, per germline. CDR3 length: 16 residues. The CDR3 region is CASSLGENRGNEKLFF. The CDR3 nucleotides are TGCGCCAGCAGTCTCGGGGAAAACAGGGGAAATGAAAAACTGTTTTTT.

The chain is built from TRBV24-1 and TRBJ2-5; 9 positions match TRBD2. Germline values: CDR1 KGHDR, CDR2 SFDVKD. The CDR3 length is 15 residues. V shed 5 bases, J shed 5 bases, and the junction held 8 bases outside the gene matches. The CDR3 loop is CATSGSSSGDETQYF. The DNA for the CDR3 is TGTGCCACCAGTGGCAGTTCTAGCGGGGACGAGACCCAGTACTTC.

The chain couples TRBV30 to TRBJ1-2; 8 nucleotides line up with TRBD1. The CDR3 runs 16 residues. Germline assignment: CDR1 GTSNPN and CDR2 SVGIG (reference sequence). The trim removed 0 bases at V and 3 bases at J, leaving 9 bases unmatched. The CDR3 nucleotides are TGTGCCTGGAGTGTACGCAGGGGGCTTGGAGACTATGGCTACACCTTC. The encoded protein is CAWSVRRGLGDYGYTF.

The chain is built from TRBV12-5 and TRBJ1-5, with D perhaps matching TRBD1 (5 bases). Trimming removed 5 bases at V and 7 bases at J, with 12 bases between. This CDR3 is built from 13 residues. CDR1 is LGHNT and CDR2 is FRNRAP in the germline V gene. CDR3 DNA sequence: TGTGCTAGTGGTCTCGGGGGGGGACAGCCCCAGCATTTT. The encoded protein is CASGLGGGQPQHF.

J is TRBJ2-1 and V is TRBV29-1; no clear D gene. The V and J ends lost 7 bases and 8 bases respectively, with 12 bases between them. The germline V gene has CDR1 SQVTM and CDR2 ANQGSEA. The CDR3 covers 11 residues. CDR3 nucleotide sequence: TGCAGCGGAGATGTAGTCGATGAGCAGTTCTTC. It translates to CSGDVVDEQFF.

V is TRBV2 and J is TRBJ1-1; D is undetermined. Germline loops: CDR1 SNHLY, CDR2 FYNNEI. V was pared by 4 bases and J by 0 bases, with 9 bases between. There are 14 residues in the CDR3. The CDR3 DNA follows: TGTGCCAGCAGTGCGAACAGCTTGAACACTGAAGCTTTCTTT. Protein sequence: CASSANSLNTEAFF.

This chain links TRBV20-1 with TRBJ2-3; the match to TRBD2 covers 13 bases. The germline gives CDR1 DFQATT, CDR2 SNEGSKA (reference sequence). Trimming removed 5 bases from V and 6 bases from J; junction bases left unmatched: 11. The CDR3 runs to 16 residues. The CDR3 protein is CSAEWPGTSGTDTQYF. The CDR3 bases are TGCAGTGCTGAATGGCCCGGGACTAGCGGGACCGATACGCAGTATTTT.